The next 7 T cell receptor beta chains were all read from a single sample in a study of identical twins. Via MiXCR, TCRdb re-called the 5' RACE reads, giving one row per CDR3 protein. The repertoire has roughly 1,500,000 distinct CDR3 sequences, roughly a third of them found once; the top ten carry under 0.35%. Material: cord blood. The receptors come from a newborn girl in good health.

The sample holds a few counts of this clonotype. The J gene is TRBJ1-1, the V gene TRBV2; 9 bases line up with TRBD1. With V trimmed by 10 bases and J by 4 bases, 7 bases remained unmatched. This CDR3 has 13 residues. Germline V gives CDR1 SNHLY, CDR2 FYNNEI. The CDR3 loop is CATRQGEGTEAFF. As DNA, the CDR3 is TGTGCCACCAGACAGGGGGAGGGCACTGAAGCTTTCTTT.

This clonotype was seen only a few times. J is TRBJ2-7 and V is TRBV20-1; 9 bases fit TRBD2. CDR1 is DFQATT, CDR2 SNEGSKA, per germline (reference sequence). The CDR3 is 14 residues long. The V gene end was trimmed by 3 bases and the J gene end by 3 bases; junction bases not matched to a gene: 6. The CDR3 nucleotides read TGCAGTGCTAGGCCGGGACTAGCTGTCTACGAGCAGTACTTC. It codes for CSARPGLAVYEQYF.

This clonotype was observed a few times. The chain combines TRBV5-1 with TRBJ2-3, with 10 bases that match TRBD2. Per germline, CDR1 SGHRS and CDR2 YFSETQ. J gave up 2 bases and V 1 base, and 7 bases lay outside the gene matches. The CDR3 runs to 17 residues. This CDR3 reads CASSLSASGSLTDTQYF. The CDR3 nucleotides read TGCGCCAGCAGCTTGAGCGCTAGCGGGAGTCTCACAGATACGCAGTATTTT.

This clonotype was observed a handful of times. V usage is TRBV2 and J usage is TRBJ2-1; tentative D call: TRBD1 (5 bases). This CDR3 region has 16 residues. V was shortened by 2 bases and J by 7 bases, with 18 bases between the two germline ends. CDR1 is SNHLY and CDR2 is FYNNEI in the germline V gene. This chain's CDR3 is CASSERWSGIINEQFF. The CDR3 DNA is TGTGCCAGCAGTGAAAGGTGGTCAGGGATCATAAATGAGCAGTTCTTC. Filled out from reference TRBV2 and TRBJ2-1, the complete variable domain reads EPEVTQTPSHQVTQMGQEVILRCVPISNHLYFYWYRQILGQKVEFLVSFYNNEISEKSEIFDDQFSVERPDGSNFTLKIRSTKLEDSAMYFCASSERWSGIINEQFFGPGTRLTVL.

As to this clonotype: The junction departs from the called germline gene at one end, perhaps through a read error. The rearrangement links TRBV12-3 or TRBV12-4 to TRBJ2-3; D might be TRBD2 (8 bases). The CDR3 is 14 amino acids. The CDR3 is CASGYKRGTDMQYF. The CDR3 coding sequence is TGTGCCAGCGGCTACAAGCGGGGGACAGATATGCAGTATTTT.

This clonotype was recorded many times. The chain couples TRBV20-1 to TRBJ1-2; TRBD1 is a possible D gene (6 bases). Germline CDR1 and CDR2: DFQATT and SNEGSKA (reference sequence). This CDR3 has 12 residues. V was clipped by 4 bases and J by 2 bases, with 8 bases between them. The CDR3 DNA reads TGCAGTGCTACAGGGGCCAACTATGGCTACACCTTC. Translating it yields CSATGANYGYTF.

CDR3 nucleotide sequence: TGTGCCAGCAGCCACGTGCGGGACAGGGGAGATGCCTATGGCTACACCTTC. This encodes CASSHVRDRGDAYGYTF. The rearrangement uses TRBV7-8 and TRBJ1-2; TRBD1 matches 10 bases. Germline CDR1 reads SGHVS; CDR2 reads FQNEAQ. Unmatched junction bases numbered 13, after V lost 5 bases and J lost 4 bases. The CDR3 has 17 residues.